The present T cell receptor beta chain was sequenced within a study of shared clonotypes between healthy human individuals. Study results and limitations: The study sampled only blood, and tissue repertoires likely differ. Across several donors, naive CD4 shared around 5.4%, naive CD8 under 4%, memory CD4 roughly 2.4%, memory CD8 0.4% to 0.5%.

The protocol was immunoSEQ multiplex PCR, while the TCRdb copy is restricted to in-frame clones and leaves out a portion. The table has under 1,100,000 clones, 70% to 80% seen once. On this clone: The antigen remains undetermined.

The sequence was obtained from a man aged 18 to 35 in good health. Specimen: memory CD4+ T cells sorted from blood. Subset reported: CD45RA-negative fraction.

CDR3 in DNA: TGTGCCGCAGGCCTCTCCTACGAGCAGTACTTC. It translates to CAAGLSYEQYF. V usage is TRBV6-5 and J usage is TRBJ2-7; D is unclear. CDR1 and CDR2 (germline): MNHEY, SVGAGI. V lost 11 bases to trimming and J lost 0 bases, with 8 bases between them. There are 11 residues in the CDR3.